A single T cell receptor (beta chain) is shown here with its context. Its matching antigen is unknown. V dropped 4 bases and J dropped 7 bases, with 22 bases sitting between them. This CDR3 comprises 17 residues. Germline assignment: CDR1 MNHEY and CDR2 SMNVEV (reference sequence). These data come from a study of glioma-infiltrating T cells after dendritic cell vaccination. Study observations and caveats: No direct clonality-survival link was found; a diverse polyclonal response may matter.

Generated by immunoSEQ multiplex PCR, the TCRdb table keeps only in-frame clones and is missing some. The sample holds fewer than 50,000 clones, over 75% seen once. The V call is TRBV27, the J call TRBJ1-4, with D hard to call. The TCR sequence derives from a human donor with glioblastoma. The material sequenced was blood, taken before dendritic cell vaccination. The CDR3, as DNA: TGTGCCAGCAGTTCCCTCGGGAGAGGGCTTAAGGGTGAAAAACTGTTTTTT. As protein: CASSSLGRGLKGEKLFF.